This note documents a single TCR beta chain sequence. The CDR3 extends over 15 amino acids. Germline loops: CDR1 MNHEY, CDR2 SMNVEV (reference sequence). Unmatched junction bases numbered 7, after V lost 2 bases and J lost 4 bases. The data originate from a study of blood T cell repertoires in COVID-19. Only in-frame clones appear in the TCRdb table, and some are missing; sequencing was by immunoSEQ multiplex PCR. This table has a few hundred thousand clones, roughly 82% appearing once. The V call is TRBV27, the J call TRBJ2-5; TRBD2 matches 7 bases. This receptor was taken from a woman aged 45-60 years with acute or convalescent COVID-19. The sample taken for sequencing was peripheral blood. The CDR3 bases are TGTGCCAGCAGTTTACCCGGACTAGTGGCAGAGACCCAGTACTTC. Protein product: CASSLPGLVAETQYF.